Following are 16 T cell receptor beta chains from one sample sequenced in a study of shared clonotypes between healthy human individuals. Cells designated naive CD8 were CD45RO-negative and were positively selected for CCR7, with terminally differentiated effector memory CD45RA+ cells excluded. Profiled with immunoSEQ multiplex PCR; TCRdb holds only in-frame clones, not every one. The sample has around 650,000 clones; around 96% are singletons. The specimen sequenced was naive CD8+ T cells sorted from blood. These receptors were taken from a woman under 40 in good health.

CDR3 in amino acids: CASSTTVVATNEKLFF. Here the CDR3 DNA reads TGTGCCAGCAGTACCACGGTAGTTGCAACTAATGAAAAACTGTTTTTT. This sequence joins TRBV28 and TRBJ1-4; no definite D call. The germline CDR1 and CDR2 sequences are MDHEN and SYDVKM. The ends were cut back, 5 bases at V and 0 bases at J, with 13 bases in the middle. The CDR3 runs 16 residues.

The CDR3 reads CASSSTGSTNSPLHF. The CDR3 DNA reads TGTGCCAGCAGCTCAACAGGGAGCACAAATTCACCCCTCCACTTT. The rearrangement links TRBV13 to TRBJ1-6; D is perhaps TRBD1 (6 bases). There are 15 residues in the CDR3. Germline V CDR1 and CDR2: PRHDT, FYEKMQ (reference sequence). V was cut by 4 bases and J by 7 bases, with 14 bases left in between.

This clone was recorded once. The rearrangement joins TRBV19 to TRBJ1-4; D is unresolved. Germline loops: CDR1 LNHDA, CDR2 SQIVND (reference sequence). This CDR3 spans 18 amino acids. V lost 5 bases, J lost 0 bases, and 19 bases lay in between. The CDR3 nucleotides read TGTGCCAGTAGTGAACGGGCAGGAGAATTCGCAACTAATGAAAAACTGTTTTTT. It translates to CASSERAGEFATNEKLFF.

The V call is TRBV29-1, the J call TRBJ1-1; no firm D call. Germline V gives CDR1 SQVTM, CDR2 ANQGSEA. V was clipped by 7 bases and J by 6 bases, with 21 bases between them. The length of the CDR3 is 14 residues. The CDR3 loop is CSAEAVGMVAEAFF. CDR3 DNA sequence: TGCAGCGCCGAAGCGGTAGGGATGGTGGCTGAAGCTTTCTTT.

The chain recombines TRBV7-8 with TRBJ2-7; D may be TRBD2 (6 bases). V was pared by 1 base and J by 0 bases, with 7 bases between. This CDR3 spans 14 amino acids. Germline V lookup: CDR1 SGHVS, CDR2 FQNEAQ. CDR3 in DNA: TGTGCCAGCAGCTTAGGCGGGACCTCCTACGAGCAGTACTTC. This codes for CASSLGGTSYEQYF.

DNA of the CDR3: TGCGCCAGCAGCTCGATCCCGGGACAGGGGTTATTCACCGGGGAGCTGTTTTTT. Translating gives CASSSIPGQGLFTGELFF. The chain joins TRBV5-1 to TRBJ2-2, with TRBD1 identical over 10 bases. Germline lookup yields CDR1 SGHRS and CDR2 YFSETQ. The ends lost 3 bases at V and 4 bases at J; junction bases unmatched: 12. The CDR3 totals 18 residues.

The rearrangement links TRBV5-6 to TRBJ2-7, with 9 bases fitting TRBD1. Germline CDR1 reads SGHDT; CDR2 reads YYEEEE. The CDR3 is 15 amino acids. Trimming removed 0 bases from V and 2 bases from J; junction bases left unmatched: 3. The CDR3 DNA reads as TGTGCCAGCAGCTTGGGGGACAGGGAAACCTACGAGCAGTACTTC. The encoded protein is CASSLGDRETYEQYF.

Here the CDR3 reads CASSQEIGTGTELFF. CDR3 nucleotides: TGTGCCAGCAGCCAAGAAATCGGGACAGGAACTGAACTGTTTTTT. This rearrangement joins TRBV4-2 to TRBJ1-4, with 8 bases fitting TRBD1. Trimming removed 0 bases from V and 12 bases from J; junction bases left unmatched: 9. Looked up from germline, CDR1 is LGHNA and CDR2 is YNFKEQ. CDR3 length: 15 amino acids.

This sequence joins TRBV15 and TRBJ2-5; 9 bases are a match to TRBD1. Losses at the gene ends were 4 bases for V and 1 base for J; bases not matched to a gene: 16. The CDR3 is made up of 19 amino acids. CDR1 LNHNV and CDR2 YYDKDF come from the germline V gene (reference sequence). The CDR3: CATSTLQGASSPRQETQYF. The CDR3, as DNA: TGTGCCACCAGCACCTTACAGGGGGCGTCGAGCCCGCGCCAAGAGACCCAGTACTTC.

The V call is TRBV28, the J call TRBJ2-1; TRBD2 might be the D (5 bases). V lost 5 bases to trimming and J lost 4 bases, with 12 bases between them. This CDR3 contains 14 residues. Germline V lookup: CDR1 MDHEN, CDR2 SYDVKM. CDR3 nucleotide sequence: TGTGCCAGCAGTCAGGCCGGGATTTACAATGAGCAGTTCTTC. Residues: CASSQAGIYNEQFF.

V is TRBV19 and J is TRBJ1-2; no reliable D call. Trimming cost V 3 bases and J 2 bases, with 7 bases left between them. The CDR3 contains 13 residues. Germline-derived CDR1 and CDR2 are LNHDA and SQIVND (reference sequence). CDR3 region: CASSIGTNYGYTF. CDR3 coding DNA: TGTGCCAGTAGTATTGGCACCAACTATGGCTACACCTTC.

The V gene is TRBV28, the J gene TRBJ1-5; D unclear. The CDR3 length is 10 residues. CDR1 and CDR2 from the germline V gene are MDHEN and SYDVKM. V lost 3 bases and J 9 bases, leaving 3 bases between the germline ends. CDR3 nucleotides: TGTGCCAGCAGTTTTGGGCCCCAGCATTTT. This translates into CASSFGPQHF. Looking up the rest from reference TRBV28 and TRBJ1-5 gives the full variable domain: DVKVTQSSRYLVKRTGEKVFLECVQDMDHENMFWYRQDPGLGLRLIYFSYDVKMKEKGDIPEGYSVSREKKERFSLILESASTNQTSMYLCASSFGPQHFGDGTRLSIL.

The CDR3 nucleotides are TGTGCCAGCCGCAGTTACAATGAGCAGTTCTTC. Protein: CASRSYNEQFF. The chain recombines TRBV7-8 with TRBJ2-1; D is uncertain. Trimming removed 8 bases at V and 4 bases at J, with 6 bases between. The CDR3 runs 11 residues. The V gene's germline CDR1 is SGHVS and CDR2 FQNEAQ.

CDR3 loop: CASSPGTSRNNEQFF. The CDR3 nucleotides read TGTGCCAGCAGCCCCGGGACTAGCCGAAACAATGAGCAGTTCTTC. The chain couples TRBV6-4 to TRBJ2-1; 9 nucleotides align to TRBD2. Germline CDR1 MRHNA, CDR2 SNTAGT. Trimming at V came to 6 bases and at J to 5 bases, leaving 8 bases not matched to a gene. The CDR3 covers 15 residues.

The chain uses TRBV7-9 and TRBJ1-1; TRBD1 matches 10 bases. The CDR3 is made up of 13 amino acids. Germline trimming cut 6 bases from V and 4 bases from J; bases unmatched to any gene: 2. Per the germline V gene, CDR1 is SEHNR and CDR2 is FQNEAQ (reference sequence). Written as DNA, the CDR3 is TGTGCCAGCAGACGACAGGGGGCCACTGAAGCTTTCTTT. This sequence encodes CASRRQGATEAFF.

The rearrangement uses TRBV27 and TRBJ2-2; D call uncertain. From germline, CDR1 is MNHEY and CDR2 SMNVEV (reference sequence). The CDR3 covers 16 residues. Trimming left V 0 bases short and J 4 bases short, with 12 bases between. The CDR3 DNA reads TGTGCCAGCAGTTTATCGTACGAACTGGGCACCGGGGAGCTGTTTTTT. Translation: CASSLSYELGTGELFF.